The 23 T cell receptor beta chains reported below all come from one sample, sequenced in a study of T-cell memory formation after mild COVID-19. Using its own MiXCR run on the 5' RACE reads, TCRdb lists one record per CDR3 protein. The sample includes around 450,000 distinct CDR3 sequences, over 15% of them seen just once. Sequenced sample: PBMCs or a T cell subset sorted from them (not recorded which). The receptors were gathered from an adult woman who had mild COVID-19 (a few samples of this study predate the infection). Cell type and time point are not known.

A few counts support this clonotype. The chain is built from TRBV6-1 and TRBJ1-6, with D possibly being TRBD1 (5 bases). The V end was cut by 1 base, the J end by 3 bases, with 16 bases between. Germline CDR1 MNHNS, CDR2 SASEGT. The length of the CDR3 is 18 residues. CDR3 protein: CASSEEEGQGIYNSPLHF. CDR3 DNA: TGTGCCAGCAGTGAAGAAGAGGGGCAGGGAATCTATAATTCACCCCTCCACTTT.

The rearrangement joins TRBV19 to TRBJ1-5; 7 bases align to TRBD1. Germline V gives CDR1 LNHDA, CDR2 SQIVND (reference sequence). V was clipped by 1 base and J by 2 bases; unmatched bases: 5. CDR3 length: 16 residues. The CDR3 nucleotides are TGTGCCAGTAGTATAGTGAGGGGGCAACGCAATCAGCCCCAGCATTTT. It specifies CASSIVRGQRNQPQHF.

This clonotype was seen only a few times. V is TRBV5-1 and J is TRBJ2-1, with D maybe TRBD2 (5 bases). The CDR3 is 15 residues long. Per germline, CDR1 SGHRS and CDR2 YFSETQ. The V end was cut by 5 bases, the J end by 0 bases, with 12 bases between. CDR3 DNA: TGCGCCAGCAGTCGGGGTTCCGGCTCCTACAATGAGCAGTTCTTC. Protein: CASSRGSGSYNEQFF.

The rearrangement uses TRBV24-1 and TRBJ2-7; maybe TRBD2 (6 bases). V was pared by 0 bases and J by 4 bases, with 12 bases between. This CDR3 is built from 15 residues. Germline V gene data show CDR1 as KGHDR and CDR2 as SFDVKD. The CDR3 coding sequence is TGTGCCACCAGTGATTTGCAGGAAGGGAGGTACGAGCAGTACTTC. It is translated as CATSDLQEGRYEQYF.

This clonotype was seen more than once but under ten times. This chain joins TRBV7-8 and TRBJ2-1, with a possible D match to TRBD1 (7 bases). The V gene's germline CDR1 is SGHVS and CDR2 FQNEAQ. Trimming stripped 8 bases from V and 7 bases from J, with 21 bases between. The CDR3 is 15 residues long. CDR3 amino acids: CASCSRGDQRNEQFF. The CDR3 nucleotides are TGTGCCAGCTGCTCCAGGGGGGACCAGCGAAATGAGCAGTTCTTC.

This clonotype turned up a few times. The chain combines TRBV19 with TRBJ1-5; possibly TRBD1 for D (6 bases). The CDR3 loop spans 13 amino acids. Germline CDR1 LNHDA, CDR2 SQIVND (reference sequence). Trimming pared 4 bases from V and 5 bases from J, leaving 9 bases between. The CDR3 DNA follows: TGTGCCAGTAGTAGGAGGGGGGATCAGCCCCAGCATTTT. It codes for CASSRRGDQPQHF.

Comment on this clonotype: Germline and junction disagree at one end, which may indicate a read error. This rearrangement joins TRBV4-1 to TRBJ1-4; no reliable D call. The CDR3 length is 16 residues. Germline V gene lookup returns CDR1 MGHRA and CDR2 YSYEKL. The CDR3 reads CASSQVPVASKEKLFF. CDR3 in DNA: TGCGCCAGCAGCCAAGTTCCGGTTGCCTCTAAGGAAAAACTGTTTTTT.

This clonotype was seen a handful of times. The chain couples TRBV13 to TRBJ2-2, with 10 nucleotides matching TRBD2. Germline CDR1 and CDR2: PRHDT and FYEKMQ (reference sequence). J lost 1 base, V lost 4 bases, and 0 bases had no gene match. There are 15 residues in the CDR3. The CDR3 DNA reads as TGTGCCAGCAGCTGGACTAGCGGGAACACCGGGGAGCTGTTTTTT. It codes for CASSWTSGNTGELFF.

The gene calls are TRBV4-2 and TRBJ2-1; TRBD1 aligns across 8 bases. CDR1 LGHNA and CDR2 YNFKEQ come from the germline V gene. The CDR3 is 13 residues long. V lost 4 bases to trimming and J lost 10 bases; unmatched junction nucleotides: 6. CDR3 sequence: CASSPDRAWEQFF. As DNA, the CDR3 is TGTGCCAGCAGCCCGGACAGGGCGTGGGAGCAGTTCTTC.

The J gene is TRBJ2-7, the V gene TRBV7-9, with TRBD2 identical over 10 bases. The CDR3 length is 15 residues. Germline V lookup: CDR1 SEHNR, CDR2 FQNEAQ (reference sequence). The J segment lost 0 bases and the V segment lost 5 bases, leaving 4 bases of the junction unmatched. The CDR3 DNA sequence: TGTGCCAGCAGCAGCGAGCGGGAGGGCTCCTACGAGCAGTACTTC. Its protein is CASSSEREGSYEQYF.

J is TRBJ2-7 and V is TRBV2, with D maybe TRBD2 (6 bases). Trimming left V 6 bases short and J 0 bases short, with 18 bases between. Germline CDR1 SNHLY, CDR2 FYNNEI. CDR3 length: 16 amino acids. The CDR3: CASSALAGGSSYEQYF. DNA for the CDR3: TGTGCCAGCAGCGCCCTAGCTGGAGGGAGCTCCTACGAGCAGTACTTC. Together with reference TRBV2 and TRBJ2-7, the CDR3 gives the full variable domain: EPEVTQTPSHQVTQMGQEVILRCVPISNHLYFYWYRQILGQKVEFLVSFYNNEISEKSEIFDDQFSVERPDGSNFTLKIRSTKLEDSAMYFCASSALAGGSSYEQYFGPGTRLTVT.

V is TRBV3-1 and J is TRBJ2-5; D remains ambiguous. Germline assignment: CDR1 LGHDT and CDR2 YNNKEL (reference sequence). Trimming cost V 5 bases and J 7 bases, with 8 bases left between them. CDR3 size: 11 residues. The DNA for the CDR3 is TGTGCCAGCAGCGTCTCCGGGACCCAGTACTTC. As protein: CASSVSGTQYF.

The J gene is TRBJ2-3, the V gene TRBV7-9, with 9 bases matching TRBD1. This CDR3 has 15 residues. V was pared by 7 bases and J by 1 base, with 6 bases of the junction left unmatched. Germline V CDR1 and CDR2: SEHNR, FQNEAQ (reference sequence). The CDR3 region has the DNA TGTGCCAGCACCCTGAGGGACAGGGGCACAGATACGCAGTATTTT. Amino acids: CASTLRDRGTDTQYF.

The chain employs TRBV7-9 and TRBJ2-7; D gene ambiguous. The germline V gene has CDR1 SEHNR and CDR2 FQNEAQ (reference sequence). This CDR3 has 13 amino acids. V lost 4 bases and J lost 3, with 10 bases in between. The CDR3: CASSSWLDYEQYF. The CDR3 region has the DNA TGTGCCAGCAGCTCCTGGCTTGACTACGAGCAGTACTTC.

The chain joins TRBV7-2 to TRBJ2-5; D gene unclear. Between the trimmed V and J ends, which lost 3 bases and 0 bases, there was a span of 8 bases. The germline gives CDR1 SGHTA, CDR2 FQGNSA. The CDR3 loop spans 14 amino acids. The CDR3 reads CASSFLLYQETQYF. The CDR3 DNA follows: TGTGCCAGCAGCTTTCTCTTGTACCAAGAGACCCAGTACTTC.

This chain uses TRBV20-1 with TRBJ2-1; TRBD2 matches at 7 bases. The ends lost 4 bases at V and 8 bases at J; junction bases unmatched: 11. CDR1 is DFQATT, CDR2 SNEGSKA, per germline (reference sequence). This CDR3 region has 14 residues. The CDR3 sequence is CSATRNSGLDEQFF. The CDR3 bases are TGCAGTGCTACCCGAAATAGCGGGCTCGATGAGCAGTTCTTC.

The chain employs TRBV5-1 and TRBJ2-7; perhaps TRBD1 as D (7 bases). Germline assignment: CDR1 SGHRS and CDR2 YFSETQ. Trimming pared 3 bases from V and 2 bases from J, leaving 30 bases between. The CDR3 consists of 20 residues. CDR3 sequence (DNA): TGCGCCAGCAGCTACGGATACCGGGGGATAGGGGGCGATCACACCTACGAGCAGTACTTC. Encoded protein: CASSYGYRGIGGDHTYEQYF.

This clonotype was detected a few times. The chain employs TRBV3-1 and TRBJ2-2; 8 bases map to TRBD1. The CDR3 length is 16 residues. Germline loops: CDR1 LGHDT, CDR2 YNNKEL (reference sequence). Trimming at V came to 1 base and at J to 1 base, leaving 2 bases not matched to a gene. CDR3 amino acids: CASSQGQGLNTGELFF. The CDR3 coding sequence is TGTGCCAGCAGCCAAGGACAGGGGCTGAACACCGGGGAGCTGTTTTTT. Using reference TRBV3-1 and TRBJ2-2 for the parts outside the CDR3, the full variable domain is DTAVSQTPKYLVTQMGNDKSIKCEQNLGHDTMYWYKQDSKKFLKIMFSYNNKELIINETVPNRFSPKSPDKAHLNLHINSLELGDSAVYFCASSQGQGLNTGELFFGEGSRLTVL.

The rearrangement uses TRBV7-9 and TRBJ2-7; D remains ambiguous. V dropped 5 bases and J dropped 4 bases, with 12 bases sitting between them. This CDR3 region has 13 residues. Germline V gene lookup returns CDR1 SEHNR and CDR2 FQNEAQ (reference sequence). Here the CDR3 DNA reads TGTGCCAGCAGCCCCCCGGACGTTTACGAGCAGTACTTC. This sequence encodes CASSPPDVYEQYF.

Only a few counts were recorded for this clonotype. V usage is TRBV5-6 and J usage is TRBJ2-1; TRBD2 matches 11 bases. CDR1 and CDR2 from the germline V gene are SGHDT and YYEEEE. This CDR3 comprises 18 residues. V gave up 3 bases and J gave up 2 bases; unmatched junction bases: 10. The chain's CDR3 is CASSSQVLAGVTYNEQFF. The CDR3 DNA follows: TGTGCCAGCAGCTCACAAGTACTAGCGGGAGTGACCTACAATGAGCAGTTCTTC.

The chain is built from TRBV2 and TRBJ2-1; weak D call: TRBD2 (5 bases). Trimming left V 2 bases short and J 3 bases short, with 14 bases between. The CDR3 totals 16 residues. Germline V CDR1 and CDR2: SNHLY, FYNNEI. The CDR3 DNA sequence: TGTGCCAGCAGTGAAATCGAGCGGTCAAACTACAATGAGCAGTTCTTC. The encoded protein is CASSEIERSNYNEQFF.

There are a few counts of this clonotype. The chain joins TRBV27 to TRBJ2-1; the D call may be TRBD1 or TRBD2 (6 bases each). Trimming removed 3 bases from V and 5 bases from J, with 14 bases in between. Germline CDR1 reads MNHEY; CDR2 reads SMNVEV (reference sequence). CDR3 length equals 15 residues. CDR3 DNA: TGTGCCAGCAGTTTTGTGGGGGGCTCGGACAATGAGCAGTTCTTC. It codes for CASSFVGGSDNEQFF.

This clonotype was seen more than once but under ten times. V gene TRBV4-3 combines with J gene TRBJ2-7; D is ambiguous. The CDR3 runs 15 residues. CDR1 is LGHNA and CDR2 is YSLEER in the germline V gene. V was trimmed by 0 bases and J by 3 bases, leaving 12 bases between them. The CDR3 bases are TGCGCCAGCAGCCAAGATCTCGGAGAAAGCTACGAGCAGTACTTC. Protein: CASSQDLGESYEQYF.